This T cell receptor (beta chain) is from a study of blood T cell repertoires in COVID-19. Looking at the study overall: The analysed material was cDNA or gDNA that came from T cells, B-cell-depleted T cells, or PBMCs.

Germline-derived CDR1 and CDR2 are MNHEY and SVGAGI. Losses at the gene ends were 6 bases for V and 4 bases for J; bases not matched to a gene: 7. This CDR3 spans 14 amino acids. The authors' processing: For nucleated cells, counts were estimated from reference gene primer amplification. Clones were sequenced by immunoSEQ multiplex PCR, and TCRdb holds only the in-frame ones, with some missing. V and J calls plus clone size are reproduced from that table; the DNA served to infer D and trimming. The sample lists about 270,000 clones, about 91% occurring once. Participants were aged about 18 to 89 years, lived in around 25 US areas, and enrolled virtually.

The chain uses TRBV6-5 and TRBJ1-1; 8 bases match TRBD1. The sequenced sample was PBMCs or T cells enriched from blood (not recorded which). This TCR was sampled from a woman aged 35 to 49 with acute COVID-19. CDR3 DNA: TGTGCCAGCAGGGGACAGGCCTCCAGCACTGAAGCTTTCTTT. Translation gives CASRGQASSTEAFF.